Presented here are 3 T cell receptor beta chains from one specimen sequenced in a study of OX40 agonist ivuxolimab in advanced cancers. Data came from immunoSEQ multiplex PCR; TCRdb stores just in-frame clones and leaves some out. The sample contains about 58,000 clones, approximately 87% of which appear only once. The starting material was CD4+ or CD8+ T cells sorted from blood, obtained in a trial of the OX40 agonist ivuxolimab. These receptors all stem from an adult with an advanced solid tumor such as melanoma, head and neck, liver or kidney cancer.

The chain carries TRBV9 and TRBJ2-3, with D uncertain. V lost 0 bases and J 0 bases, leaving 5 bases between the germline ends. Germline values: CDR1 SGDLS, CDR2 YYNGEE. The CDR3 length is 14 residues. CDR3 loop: CASSVARSTDTQYF. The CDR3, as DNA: TGTGCCAGCAGCGTAGCCCGGAGCACAGATACGCAGTATTTT.

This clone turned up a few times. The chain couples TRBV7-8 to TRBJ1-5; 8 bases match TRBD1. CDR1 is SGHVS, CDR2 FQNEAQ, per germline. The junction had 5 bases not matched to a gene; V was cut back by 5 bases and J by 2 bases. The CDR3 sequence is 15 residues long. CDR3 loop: CASSPQTGGNQPQHF. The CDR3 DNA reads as TGTGCCAGCAGCCCTCAGACAGGGGGCAATCAGCCCCAGCATTTT. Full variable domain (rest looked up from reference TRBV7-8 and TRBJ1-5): GAGVSQSPRYKVAKRGQDVALRCDPISGHVSLFWYQQALGQGPEFLTYFQNEAQLDKSGLPSDRFFAERPEGSVSTLKIQRTQQEDSAVYLCASSPQTGGNQPQHFGDGTRLSIL.

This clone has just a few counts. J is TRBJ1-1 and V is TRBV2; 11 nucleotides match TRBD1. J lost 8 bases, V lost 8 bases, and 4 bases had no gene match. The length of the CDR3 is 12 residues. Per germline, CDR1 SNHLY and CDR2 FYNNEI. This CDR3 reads CASGDRGSEAFF. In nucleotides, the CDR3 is TGTGCCAGCGGGGACAGGGGGTCCGAAGCTTTCTTT.